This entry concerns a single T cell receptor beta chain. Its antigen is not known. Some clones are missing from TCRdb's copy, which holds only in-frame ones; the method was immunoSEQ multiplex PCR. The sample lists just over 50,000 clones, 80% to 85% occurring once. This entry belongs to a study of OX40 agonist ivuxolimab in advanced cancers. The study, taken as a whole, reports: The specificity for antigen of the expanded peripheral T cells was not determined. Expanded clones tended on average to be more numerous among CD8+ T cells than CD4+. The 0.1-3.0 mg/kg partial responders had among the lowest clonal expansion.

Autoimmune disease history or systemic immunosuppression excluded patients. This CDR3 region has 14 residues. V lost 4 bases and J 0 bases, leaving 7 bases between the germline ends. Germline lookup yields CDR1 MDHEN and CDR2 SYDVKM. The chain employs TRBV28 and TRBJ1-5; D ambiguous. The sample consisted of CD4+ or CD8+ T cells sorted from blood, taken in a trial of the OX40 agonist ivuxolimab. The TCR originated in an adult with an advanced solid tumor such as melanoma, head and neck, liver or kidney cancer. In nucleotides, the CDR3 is TGTGCCAGCAGTTCGGCGGCTAGCAATCAGCCCCAGCATTTT. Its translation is CASSSAASNQPQHF. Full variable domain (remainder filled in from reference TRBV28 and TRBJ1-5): DVKVTQSSRYLVKRTGEKVFLECVQDMDHENMFWYRQDPGLGLRLIYFSYDVKMKEKGDIPEGYSVSREKKERFSLILESASTNQTSMYLCASSSAASNQPQHFGDGTRLSIL.